The 18 T cell receptor beta chains below all came from one sample that was sequenced in a study of CD8+ T cells in alopecia areata. In each case, RNA was isolated and then reverse transcribed into cDNA as the sequencing template. Produced via immunoSEQ multiplex PCR; TCRdb's table is partial and in-frame only. The table lists about 100,000 clones, about three fifths of them singletons. Treatment given: oral pan-JAK inhibitor, 5-10 mg twice daily. Sequencing was performed on CD8+ T cells sorted from blood, taken at roughly week 58, from a patient treated with tofacitinib. Receptor source: a human donor with alopecia areata.

This clone was seen more than once but under ten times. The chain carries TRBV19 and TRBJ1-1; no reliable D call. The ends were cut back, 1 base at V and 0 bases at J, with 9 bases in the middle. The CDR3 contains 15 residues. Germline-derived CDR1 and CDR2 are LNHDA and SQIVND (reference sequence). DNA for the CDR3: TGTGCCAGTAGTATAGTAGGCAATATGAACACTGAAGCTTTCTTT. Translated, it gives CASSIVGNMNTEAFF.

CDR3 DNA sequence: TGTGCCAGCAGCGTAGTCCCGAGCTCCTACGAGCAGTACTTC. Translating gives CASSVVPSSYEQYF. J is TRBJ2-7 and V is TRBV9; D gene uncertain. V was shortened by 0 bases and J by 0 bases, with 7 bases between the two germline ends. The CDR3 sequence is 14 residues long. The V gene's germline CDR1 is SGDLS and CDR2 YYNGEE. Full variable domain (missing parts from reference TRBV9 and TRBJ2-7): DSGVTQTPKHLITATGQRVTLRCSPRSGDLSVYWYQQSLDQGLQFLIQYYNGEERAKGNILERFSAQQFPDLHSELNLSSLELGDSALYFCASSVVPSSYEQYFGPGTRLTVT.

This chain connects TRBV11-2 to TRBJ2-2, with 10 nucleotides matching TRBD1. Germline V gene data show CDR1 as SGHAT and CDR2 as FQNNGV. This CDR3 has 16 residues. V lost 4 bases to trimming and J lost 5 bases; unmatched junction nucleotides: 7. The CDR3 coding sequence is TGTGCCAGCAGCTCCCCCGGGACAGGGGAAACCGGGGAGCTGTTTTTT. This encodes CASSSPGTGETGELFF.

V is TRBV6-5 and J is TRBJ1-5; perhaps TRBD1 as D (6 bases). The CDR3 loop spans 15 amino acids. Germline V gives CDR1 MNHEY, CDR2 SVGAGI. V gave up 5 bases and J gave up 4 bases, with 15 bases separating them. CDR3 DNA: TGTGCCAGCAGTCTAGACAGGAACAAGAATCAGCCCCAGCATTTT. It specifies CASSLDRNKNQPQHF.

The rearrangement links TRBV5-1 to TRBJ1-2, with TRBD1 matching 8 bases. The trim removed 4 bases at V and 6 bases at J, leaving 5 bases unmatched. Germline values: CDR1 SGHRS, CDR2 YFSETQ. The CDR3 consists of 13 residues. CDR3 amino acids: CASSEGQADGYTF. In DNA, the CDR3 is TGCGCCAGCAGCGAGGGACAGGCGGATGGCTACACCTTC.

The chain combines TRBV6-5 with TRBJ1-5; D might be TRBD1 (6 bases). CDR1 and CDR2 (germline): MNHEY, SVGAGI. The CDR3 is made up of 13 amino acids. Trimming left V 4 bases short and J 5 bases short, with 9 bases between. CDR3 amino acids: CASSSGTYQPQHF. The CDR3 region has the DNA TGTGCCAGCAGTTCCGGGACATATCAGCCCCAGCATTTT.

The rearrangement joins TRBV23-1 to TRBJ2-2; D unclear. TRBV23-1 is identified as an open reading frame with a role that is uncertain. The CDR3 is 14 residues long. Trimming removed 7 bases from V and 1 base from J, with 10 bases in between. Here the CDR3 reads CASTTDLNTGELFF. The CDR3 DNA reads as TGCGCCAGCACCACCGACCTGAACACCGGGGAGCTGTTTTTT.

The chain couples TRBV25-1 to TRBJ2-5; D remains unclear. Trimming shortened V by 5 bases and J by 5 bases, and 12 bases separated the two germline ends. CDR3 length: 13 amino acids. The V gene's germline CDR1 is MGHDK and CDR2 SYGVNS. The DNA for the CDR3 is TGTGCCAGCAGTAGCTGGAAGGGTGAGACCCAGTACTTC. This encodes CASSSWKGETQYF.

A note on this clone: This sample also contains other DNA sequences that code for the same CDR3. The chain is built from TRBV5-1 and TRBJ2-7, with TRBD1 matching over 7 bases. CDR3 length equals 13 residues. In germline, CDR1 is SGHRS, CDR2 YFSETQ. Trimming removed 4 bases from V and 2 bases from J; junction bases left unmatched: 3. CDR3 in amino acids: CASSLDRAYEQYF. CDR3 sequence (DNA): TGCGCCAGCAGCCTCGACAGGGCCTACGAGCAGTACTTC.

The table lists this clone with a few counts. The J gene is TRBJ1-5, the V gene TRBV18, with 11 bases aligning to TRBD1. Germline V lookup: CDR1 KGHSH, CDR2 LQKENI. Germline trimming cut 6 bases from V and 2 bases from J; bases unmatched to any gene: 9. The CDR3 runs to 17 residues. The CDR3 here is CASSLMGQGDGNQPQHF. The DNA for the CDR3 is TGTGCCAGCTCGCTAATGGGACAGGGGGATGGCAATCAGCCCCAGCATTTT.

The chain joins TRBV6-1 to TRBJ1-1; D remains unclear. The CDR3 consists of 14 residues. Germline loops: CDR1 MNHNS, CDR2 SASEGT. V shed 1 base and J shed 0 bases, with 6 bases lying between them. In DNA, the CDR3 is TGTGCCAGCAGTGAAGTAGCGATGAACACTGAAGCTTTCTTT. It encodes CASSEVAMNTEAFF.

The V call is TRBV6-5, the J call TRBJ1-2; D might be TRBD1 (6 bases). CDR3 length: 16 residues. Between the trimmed V and J ends, which lost 0 bases and 3 bases, there was a span of 14 bases. Germline values: CDR1 MNHEY, CDR2 SVGAGI. CDR3 nucleotide sequence: TGTGCCAGCAGTTACTCCCGGGCAGGGGCCGACTATGGCTACACCTTC. It specifies CASSYSRAGADYGYTF.

V gene TRBV2 combines with J gene TRBJ2-4, with 7 positions matching TRBD1. Germline CDR1 and CDR2: SNHLY and FYNNEI. This CDR3 is built from 15 residues. The junction had 5 bases not matched to a gene; V was cut back by 6 bases and J by 0 bases. The CDR3 region is CASRATGEAKNIQYF. The CDR3 DNA is TGTGCCAGCAGGGCCACAGGGGAAGCCAAAAACATTCAGTACTTC.

The rearrangement links TRBV6-6 to TRBJ1-2; tentatively, D is TRBD1 (5 bases). From germline, CDR1 is MNHNY and CDR2 SVGAGI (reference sequence). V lost 7 bases and J lost 1, with 10 bases in between. CDR3 length: 13 residues. The CDR3 sequence is CASTPGGNYGYTF. CDR3 bases: TGTGCCAGCACCCCGGGGGGTAACTATGGCTACACCTTC.

The chain has TRBV20-1 and TRBJ1-1; D not certain. Germline loops: CDR1 DFQATT, CDR2 SNEGSKA (reference sequence). With 6 bases removed from V and 4 bases from J, the gap between germline ends came to 9 bases. The CDR3 extends over 11 amino acids. CDR3 DNA sequence: TGCAGTGCCCCGGTTGGCACTGAAGCTTTCTTT. Amino acid sequence: CSAPVGTEAFF.

This clone was picked up one time. The V call is TRBV29-1, the J call TRBJ1-2; maybe TRBD1 (6 bases). This CDR3 is 13 amino acids long. The V gene lost 0 bases and the J gene lost 7 bases, with 12 bases spanning the gap. Germline V gene lookup returns CDR1 SQVTM and CDR2 ANQGSEA. The DNA of the CDR3 is TGCAGCGTTGAAGAATCGGGGGCATCTGGCTACACCTTC. It is translated as CSVEESGASGYTF.

The chain links TRBV6-1 to TRBJ2-7; D not resolved. The CDR3 is 15 residues long. Germline CDR1 MNHNS, CDR2 SASEGT. Trimming pared 2 bases from V and 6 bases from J, leaving 17 bases between. The chain's CDR3 is CASSELPSALFEQYF. CDR3 coding DNA: TGTGCCAGCAGTGAACTCCCAAGCGCACTTTTCGAGCAGTACTTC.

The chain has TRBV10-3 and TRBJ2-3, with a possible D match to TRBD2 (6 bases). The CDR3 is 17 amino acids. Trimming removed 8 bases at V and 0 bases at J, with 21 bases between. CDR1 ENHRY and CDR2 SYGVKD come from the germline V gene. The DNA for the CDR3 is TGTGCCATCTGGTCTTCTGGGACTGAAACTAGCACAGATACGCAGTATTTT. This codes for CAIWSSGTETSTDTQYF.